These T cell receptor beta chains were read from a single sample in a study of T cell repertoires in cytomegalovirus infection. MiXCR, run by TCRdb on the reads, gives a single entry per CDR3 protein. Of 60,000 to 80,000 distinct CDR3 sequences in the sample, around 21% were seen once. Their antigens remain unidentified. The specimen comprised CD8+ T cells from cultured PBMCs, sampled from culture after CMV antigen stimulation. Receptor source: a human donor in good health (CMV status not recorded). Some clones in this sample may be carry-over from other donors' samples. The CDR3 runs from the conserved cysteine through the conserved F or W. D genes are given only for firm matches. Not every row has a clone size; where given, it reads once, few, many or a size class.

CDR3 protein	CDR3 DNA	V gene	J gene	clone size	D gene
CASSYQGIFGYTF	TGTGCCAGCAGTTACCAGGGTATCTTTGGCTACACCTTC	TRBV25-1	TRBJ1-2	few	NA
CASGAGTGILETQYF	TGTGCTAGTGGTGCCGGGACAGGGATTCTGGAGACCCAGTACTTC	TRBV12-5	TRBJ2-5	NA	TRBD1
CASSLIPSETQYF	TGTGCCAGCAGCTTAATCCCCTCAGAGACCCAGTACTTC	TRBV7-6	TRBJ2-5	NA	NA
CASGISPNQPQHF	TGCGCCAGCGGGATATCCCCCAATCAGCCCCAGCATTTT	TRBV4-1	TRBJ1-5	NA	NA
CASSQDVNSQDPLREKLFF	TGCGCCAGCAGCCAAGATGTGAACAGCCAAGACCCCCTCCGGGAAAAACTGTTTTTT	TRBV4-3	TRBJ1-4	few	NA
CASSYRVSYEQYF	TGTGCCAGCAGTTACAGGGTCTCCTACGAGCAGTACTTC	TRBV6-2/TRBV6-3	TRBJ2-7	NA	NA
CASSLDGVLDEQYF	TGTGCCAGCAGCTTAGACGGGGTATTAGACGAGCAGTACTTC	TRBV7-2	TRBJ2-7	many	NA
CSAWDRRETQYF	TGCAGCGCCTGGGACAGGCGAGAGACCCAGTACTTC	TRBV29-1	TRBJ2-5	NA	TRBD1
CSVEASGSLTGELFF	TGCAGCGTTGAGGCTAGCGGGTCCTTAACCGGGGAGCTGTTTTTT	TRBV29-1	TRBJ2-2	few	TRBD2
CASSLRPGQGVNSYEQYF	TGTGCCAGCAGCTTAAGACCGGGACAGGGGGTCAATAGCTACGAGCAGTACTTC	TRBV11-1	TRBJ2-7	many	TRBD1
CASSSTGRNYGYTF	TGTGCCAGCAGCTCGACAGGGAGGAACTATGGCTACACCTTC	TRBV5-6	TRBJ1-2	NA	TRBD1
CASSSPGTGAPEQFF	TGTGCCAGCAGCTCCCCCGGGACAGGGGCCCCTGAGCAGTTCTTC	TRBV7-8	TRBJ2-1	NA	TRBD1
CGGAHINIQYF	TGTGGGGGCGCTCACATAAACATTCAGTACTTC	TRBV11-3	TRBJ2-4	NA	NA
CAINERRRSGQGISGANVLTF	TGTGCCATCAATGAAAGGCGGAGGTCGGGACAGGGGATCTCTGGGGCCAACGTCCTGACTTTC	TRBV10-3	TRBJ2-6	NA	TRBD1
CASSPLRRDSPRRGTDTQYF	TGTGCCAGCAGCCCCCTCAGGAGGGACAGCCCTAGACGGGGCACAGATACGCAGTATTTT	TRBV11-2	TRBJ2-3	few	NA
CASSLGDVDNEQFF	TGTGCCAGCAGTTTAGGTGACGTTGACAATGAGCAGTTCTTC	TRBV12-3/TRBV12-4	TRBJ2-1	NA	NA
CASSPTGQTYEQYF	TGTGCCAGCTCACCTACGGGACAAACCTACGAGCAGTACTTC	TRBV27	TRBJ2-7	once	NA
CASSGAGGTGLDQPQHF	TGTGCCAGCAGCGGCGCGGGTGGGACAGGGCTCGATCAGCCCCAGCATTTT	TRBV7-8	TRBJ1-5	many	TRBD1
CASSPEGAGGNEQFF	TGTGCCAGCAGCCCAGAGGGTGCCGGGGGGAATGAGCAGTTCTTC	TRBV7-2	TRBJ2-1	NA	TRBD2
CASSSPGQGRTEAFF	TGTGCCAGCAGTTCCCCGGGACAGGGAAGGACTGAAGCTTTCTTT	TRBV12-3/TRBV12-4	TRBJ1-1	NA	TRBD1
CASSPDRSNEKLFF	TGTGCCAGCAGCCCGGACAGATCGAATGAAAAACTGTTTTTT	TRBV7-6	TRBJ1-4	few	NA
CASSINRGGRDYGYTF	TGTGCCAGCAGCATCAACAGGGGGGGGAGGGACTATGGCTACACCTTC	TRBV7-2	TRBJ1-2	few	TRBD1
CASTSGGGTEAFF	TGTGCCAGCACCTCGGGGGGCGGGACTGAAGCTTTCTTT	TRBV7-9	TRBJ1-1	NA	NA
CAIRGSGNGYTF	TGTGCCATCAGGGGGTCAGGGAATGGCTACACCTTC	TRBV10-3	TRBJ1-2	NA	NA
CASSAKRDTHYEQYF	TGTGCCAGCAGCGCAAAACGGGACACCCACTACGAGCAGTACTTC	TRBV12-3/TRBV12-4	TRBJ2-7	few	NA
CASSLRLGGGYGYTF	TGTGCCAGCAGCTTGAGACTGGGCGGCGGCTATGGCTACACCTTC	TRBV5-6	TRBJ1-2	few	NA
CATKPGSDNSPLHF	TGTGCCACGAAACCGGGCTCCGATAATTCACCCCTCCACTTT	TRBV15	TRBJ1-6	NA	NA
CASSLLVGQTPYKNTEAFF	TGTGCCAGCAGCTTATTGGTCGGGCAGACGCCATATAAGAACACTGAAGCTTTCTTT	TRBV7-8	TRBJ1-1	NA	NA
CASSYEAEQYF	TGTGCCAGCAGCTACGAGGCCGAGCAGTACTTC	TRBV7-9	TRBJ2-7	NA	NA
CASSLLSGQTYGYTF	TGTGCCAGCAGCTTATTATCCGGACAGACCTATGGCTACACCTTC	TRBV7-8	TRBJ1-2	few	NA
CAISESLNEQYF	TGTGCCATCAGTGAGTCGCTCAACGAGCAGTACTTC	TRBV10-3	TRBJ2-7	NA	NA
CASSLGLAGRETQYF	TGTGCCAGCAGCCTGGGACTAGCGGGGCGAGAGACCCAGTACTTC	TRBV7-3	TRBJ2-5	NA	TRBD2
CASSIPGTEYQPQHF	TGTGCCAGTAGTATCCCCGGGACCGAATATCAGCCCCAGCATTTT	TRBV19	TRBJ1-5	NA	NA
CASSRPGDSPLHF	TGTGCCAGCAGCCGCCCGGGGGATTCACCCCTCCACTTT	TRBV7-2	TRBJ1-6	few	NA
CASSYSGARGRNGYTF	TGTGCCAGCAGTTACTCAGGTGCCAGGGGGCGGAATGGCTACACCTTC	TRBV6-5	TRBJ1-2	medium-sized	TRBD1
CASSLVGQWVNNEQFF	TGTGCCAGCAGCTTAGTAGGGCAGTGGGTGAACAATGAGCAGTTCTTC	TRBV11-2	TRBJ2-1	NA	NA
CAWSGGQISNQPQHF	TGTGCCTGGAGTGGCGGACAGATTAGCAATCAGCCCCAGCATTTT	TRBV30	TRBJ1-5	NA	NA
CASSQEAGVPSGYTF	TGCGCCAGCAGCCAAGAGGCGGGCGTCCCGTCCGGCTACACCTTC	TRBV4-1	TRBJ1-2	NA	NA
CASSLTDSYNEQFF	TGTGCCAGCAGCTTGACAGACTCCTACAATGAGCAGTTCTTC	TRBV7-9	TRBJ2-1	few	NA
CSVEIESPYEQYF	TGCAGCGTTGAGATAGAGTCTCCCTACGAGCAGTACTTC	TRBV29-1	TRBJ2-7	NA	NA
CASSFELFTEAFF	TGTGCCAGCAGCTTTGAGTTGTTCACTGAAGCTTTCTTT	TRBV5-6	TRBJ1-1	NA	NA
CASSERGDYRDLSYEQYF	TGTGCCAGCAGTGAAAGAGGGGATTACAGGGACCTGTCCTACGAGCAGTACTTC	TRBV6-1	TRBJ2-7	NA	NA
CATGGRTSTDTQYF	TGTGCCACCGGGGGCAGGACTAGCACAGATACGCAGTATTTT	TRBV7-9	TRBJ2-3	NA	NA
CASSPLETQPKETQYF	TGTGCCAGCAGTCCCTTGGAGACTCAACCTAAAGAGACCCAGTACTTC	TRBV28	TRBJ2-5	NA	NA
CASSFFGQNNQPQHF	TGTGCCAGCAGTTTCTTCGGACAGAACAATCAGCCCCAGCATTTT	TRBV28	TRBJ1-5	NA	NA
CASSLRNEQFF	TGCGCCAGCAGCCTCCGCAATGAGCAGTTCTTC	TRBV4-1	TRBJ2-1	NA	NA
CASSLRGGRDNEQFF	TGTGCCAGCAGCTTAAGGGGGGGGCGAGACAATGAGCAGTTCTTC	TRBV7-2	TRBJ2-1	NA	NA
CASSPGQHSNEKLFF	TGTGCCAGCAGCCCCGGACAGCATAGTAATGAAAAACTGTTTTTT	TRBV7-2	TRBJ1-4	NA	NA
CASSLKDRGRNSPLHF	TGTGCCAGCAGCTTAAAAGACAGGGGGAGAAATTCACCCCTCCACTTT	TRBV7-2	TRBJ1-6	few	TRBD1
CASSMTAGSPPSYNEQFF	TGTGCCAGTAGTATGACGGCGGGCAGTCCCCCCTCCTACAATGAGCAGTTCTTC	TRBV19	TRBJ2-1	NA	NA
CASSLGLQLNDQFF	TGTGCCAGCAGTTTAGGGCTTCAGCTCAATGATCAGTTCTTC	TRBV28	TRBJ2-1	NA	NA
CASSLLGEGQPQHF	TGTGCCAGCAGTTTATTGGGTGAGGGACAGCCCCAGCATTTT	TRBV12-3/TRBV12-4	TRBJ1-5	NA	NA
CASRTGGIYGYTF	TGTGCCAGCAGGACAGGGGGCATCTATGGCTACACCTTC	TRBV7-2	TRBJ1-2	few	TRBD1
CASSLGWQGEAFF	TGTGCCAGCAGCTTAGGATGGCAGGGTGAAGCTTTCTTT	TRBV7-9	TRBJ1-1	many	NA